A single sample is the source of the 17 T cell receptor beta chains below, sequenced in a study of blood T cell repertoires in COVID-19. The repertoire was sequenced with immunoSEQ multiplex PCR; TCRdb's copy has only in-frame clones and lacks some. The data show roughly 250,000 clones, roughly 93% seen once. The source material was PBMCs or T cells enriched from blood (not recorded which). All receptors derive from a woman in her thirties or forties with acute COVID-19.

The V and J genes are TRBV11-3 and TRBJ1-1; TRBD1 matches at 7 bases. Losses at the gene ends were 1 base for V and 11 bases for J; bases not matched to a gene: 4. CDR1 is SGHNT, CDR2 YENEEA, per germline. There are 12 residues in the CDR3. CDR3 protein: CASSLVTGDAFF. The CDR3 DNA sequence: TGTGCCAGCAGCTTAGTAACAGGGGATGCTTTCTTT. The full variable domain, rest sourced from reference TRBV11-3 and TRBJ1-1, is EAGVVQSPRYKIIEKKQPVAFWCNPISGHNTLYWYLQNLGQGPELLIRYENEEAVDDSQLPKDRFSAERLKGVDSTLKIQPAELGDSAVYLCASSLVTGDAFFGQGTRLTVV.

V gene TRBV7-2 combines with J gene TRBJ2-7, with D perhaps TRBD2 (5 bases). Germline V gene sequence: CDR1 SGHTA, CDR2 FQGNSA. V was pared by 1 base and J by 1 base, with 8 bases between. This CDR3 has 14 residues. This CDR3 is CASSLGLKSYEQYF. DNA of the CDR3: TGTGCCAGCAGCTTAGGACTAAAATCCTACGAGCAGTACTTC.

This clone was recorded a few times. The genes are TRBV28 and TRBJ2-5, with D tentatively TRBD2 (6 bases). Germline assignment: CDR1 MDHEN and CDR2 SYDVKM. V dropped 7 bases and J dropped 5 bases, with 14 bases sitting between them. This CDR3 contains 13 residues. CDR3 in DNA: TGTGCCAGCAATACCCCGGGGAGGGAGACCCAGTACTTC. Translated: CASNTPGRETQYF.

The chain employs TRBV7-2 and TRBJ2-1; D gene unclear. V lost 5 bases and J 4 bases, leaving 9 bases between the germline ends. The CDR3 is made up of 13 amino acids. Germline CDR1 is SGHTA and CDR2 is FQGNSA. The CDR3 DNA sequence: TGTGCCAGCAGCACGCGGTATTACAATGAGCAGTTCTTC. This translates into CASSTRYYNEQFF.

This chain links TRBV28 with TRBJ2-3; D perhaps matches TRBD1 (6 bases). CDR3 length: 14 amino acids. V lost 6 bases and J 3 bases, leaving 13 bases between the germline ends. Germline V gives CDR1 MDHEN, CDR2 SYDVKM. CDR3 residues: CASSHRELTDTQYF. In nucleotides, the CDR3 is TGTGCCAGCAGCCACAGGGAGTTAACAGATACGCAGTATTTT.

This chain uses TRBV7-2 with TRBJ1-6; the match to TRBD1 covers 7 bases. Per the germline V gene, CDR1 is SGHTA and CDR2 is FQGNSA. V was clipped by 7 bases and J by 7 bases; unmatched bases: 10. The CDR3 sequence is 15 residues long. The CDR3 here is CASTSPDRENSPLHF. CDR3 nucleotide sequence: TGTGCCAGCACCTCCCCCGACAGGGAGAATTCACCCCTCCACTTT.

The V call is TRBV3-1 (or the pseudogene TRBV3-2), the J call TRBJ1-3; no clear D. The V gene's germline CDR1 is LGHDT and CDR2 YNNKEL (reference sequence). The V gene lost 2 bases and the J gene lost 0 bases, with 14 bases spanning the gap. This CDR3 region has 17 residues. Here the CDR3 DNA reads TGTGCCAGCAGCCAATCTCGGCCGGGTGGCTCTGGAAACACCATATATTTT. Its protein is CASSQSRPGGSGNTIYF.

This clone appeared once. This chain uses TRBV6-5 with TRBJ2-7; 7 nucleotides agree with TRBD2. The CDR3 extends over 15 amino acids. Germline CDR1 MNHEY, CDR2 SVGAGI. The trim removed 4 bases at V and 6 bases at J, leaving 12 bases unmatched. The CDR3 sequence is CASSLTSEVFSEQYF. DNA for the CDR3: TGTGCCAGCAGTTTAACTAGCGAGGTCTTTTCCGAGCAGTACTTC.

V and J are TRBV28 and TRBJ2-7; TRBD1 matches at 7 bases. V shed 6 bases and J 1 base; nucleotides not matched to a gene: 6. CDR3 length: 14 amino acids. CDR1 is MDHEN, CDR2 SYDVKM, per germline. DNA of the CDR3: TGTGCCAGCAGCGAGACAGGGTGGTCCTACGAGCAGTACTTC. This codes for CASSETGWSYEQYF.

The V gene is TRBV6-5, the J gene TRBJ1-1; D is perhaps TRBD1 (5 bases). The ends were cut back, 10 bases at V and 4 bases at J, with 16 bases in the middle. The length of the CDR3 is 13 residues. The germline CDR1 and CDR2 sequences are MNHEY and SVGAGI. CDR3 sequence: CATKEGRGTEAFF. In nucleotides, the CDR3 is TGTGCCACTAAAGAGGGGCGGGGCACTGAAGCTTTCTTT.

The CDR3, as DNA: TGCGCCAGCAGCTGGGACAGGGAGGAGGACTATGGCTACACCTTC. Translating it yields CASSWDREEDYGYTF. The V gene is TRBV5-1, the J gene TRBJ1-2; 9 bases map to TRBD1. V trimming: 3 bases; J trimming: 3 bases; junction bases outside the gene matches: 6. CDR3 length equals 15 residues. Germline assignment: CDR1 SGHRS and CDR2 YFSETQ.

This chain connects TRBV7-6 to TRBJ2-2; tentative D call: TRBD2 (6 bases). From germline, CDR1 is SGHVS and CDR2 FNYEAQ. The CDR3 length is 13 residues. Trimming left V 5 bases short and J 9 bases short, with 13 bases between. CDR3 sequence (DNA): TGTGCCAGCAGCGCGGGACGCGTGCGGGAGCTGTTTTTT. As protein: CASSAGRVRELFF. The full variable domain, with the rest looked up from reference TRBV7-6 and TRBJ2-2, is GAGVSQSPRYKVTKRGQDVALRCDPISGHVSLYWYRQALGQGPEFLTYFNYEAQQDKSGLPNDRFSAERPEGSISTLTIQRTEQRDSAMYRCASSAGRVRELFFGEGSRLTVL.

This CDR3 is CASSRRTSAYSYNEQFF. The CDR3 bases are TGTGCCAGCAGCAGAAGGACTAGCGCCTACTCCTACAATGAGCAGTTCTTC. The chain employs TRBV7-2 and TRBJ2-1; 9 bases match TRBD2. CDR3 length: 17 amino acids. With V trimmed by 5 bases and J by 0 bases, 8 bases remained unmatched. Germline CDR1 SGHTA, CDR2 FQGNSA.

The V gene is TRBV9, the J gene TRBJ2-7; 7 nucleotides agree with TRBD2. The CDR3 spans 14 residues. CDR1 and CDR2 (germline): SGDLS, YYNGEE. Trimming at V came to 3 bases and at J to 7 bases, leaving 10 bases not matched to a gene. CDR3: CASSARDYLGEQYF. CDR3 in DNA: TGTGCCAGCAGCGCCCGGGACTACCTCGGGGAGCAGTACTTC.

This clone is a singleton in its sample. The chain joins TRBV12-3 or TRBV12-4 to TRBJ1-1, with D possibly being TRBD1 (6 bases). CDR3 length: 13 amino acids. V lost 6 bases and J 1 base, leaving 9 bases between the germline ends. In DNA, the CDR3 is TGTGCCAGCAGCAACAGGGAGAACACTGAAGCTTTCTTT. Amino acids: CASSNRENTEAFF.

The rearrangement joins TRBV18 to TRBJ2-1; TRBD2 aligns across 8 bases. V shed 3 bases and J 5 bases; nucleotides not matched to a gene: 6. Per the germline V gene, CDR1 is KGHSH and CDR2 is LQKENI. This CDR3 is 15 amino acids long. DNA for the CDR3: TGTGCCAGCTCACCGGCACTAGCGGCTGACAATGAGCAGTTCTTC. Amino acids: CASSPALAADNEQFF.

The V gene is TRBV12-3 or TRBV12-4, the J gene TRBJ1-4; no definite D call. V lost 4 bases and J 5 bases, leaving 8 bases between the germline ends. The CDR3 is made up of 13 amino acids. The DNA for the CDR3 is TGTGCCAGCAGTTACGGTTTAAATGAAAAACTGTTTTTT. Translated, it gives CASSYGLNEKLFF.